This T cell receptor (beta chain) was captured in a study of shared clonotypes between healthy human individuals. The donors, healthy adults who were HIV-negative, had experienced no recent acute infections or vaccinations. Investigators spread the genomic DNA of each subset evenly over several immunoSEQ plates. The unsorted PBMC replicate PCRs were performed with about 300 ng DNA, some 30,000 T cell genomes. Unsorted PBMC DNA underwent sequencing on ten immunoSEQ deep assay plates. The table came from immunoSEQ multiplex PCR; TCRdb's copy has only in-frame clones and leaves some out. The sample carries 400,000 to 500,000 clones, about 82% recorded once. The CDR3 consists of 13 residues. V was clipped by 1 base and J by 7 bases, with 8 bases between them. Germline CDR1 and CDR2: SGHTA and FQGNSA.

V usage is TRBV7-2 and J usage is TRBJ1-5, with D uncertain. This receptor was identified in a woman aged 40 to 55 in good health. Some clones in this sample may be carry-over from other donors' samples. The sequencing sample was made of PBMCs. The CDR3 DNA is TGTGCCAGCAGCTTAGGTTCACGGCAGCCCCAGCATTTT. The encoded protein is CASSLGSRQPQHF. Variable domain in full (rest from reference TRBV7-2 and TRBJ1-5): GAGVSQSPSNKVTEKGKDVELRCDPISGHTALYWYRQSLGQGLEFLIYFQGNSAPDKSGLPSDRFSAERTGGSVSTLTIQRTQQEDSAVYLCASSLGSRQPQHFGDGTRLSIL.